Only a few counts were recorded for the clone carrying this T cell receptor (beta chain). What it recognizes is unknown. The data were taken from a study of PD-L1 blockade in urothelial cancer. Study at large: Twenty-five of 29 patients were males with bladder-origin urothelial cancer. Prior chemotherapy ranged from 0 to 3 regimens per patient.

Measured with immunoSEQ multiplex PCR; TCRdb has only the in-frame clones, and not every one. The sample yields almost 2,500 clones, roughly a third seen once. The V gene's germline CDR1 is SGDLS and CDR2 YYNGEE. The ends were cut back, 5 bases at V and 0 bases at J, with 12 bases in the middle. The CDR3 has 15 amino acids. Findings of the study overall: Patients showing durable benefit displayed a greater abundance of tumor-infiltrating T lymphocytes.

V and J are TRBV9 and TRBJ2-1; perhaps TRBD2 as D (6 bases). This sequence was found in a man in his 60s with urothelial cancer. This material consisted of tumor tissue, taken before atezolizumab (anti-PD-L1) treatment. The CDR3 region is CASSPLATSYNEQFF. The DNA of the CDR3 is TGTGCCAGCAGTCCACTAGCAACCTCCTACAATGAGCAGTTCTTC.